These T cell receptor beta chains were read from a single sample in a study of spatial heterogeneity in lung cancer. Using its own MiXCR run on the 5' RACE reads, TCRdb lists one record per CDR3 protein. The sample includes more than 80,000 distinct CDR3 sequences, approximately 12% of them seen just once. The starting material was PBMCs, obtained at surgery. The receptors were sampled from a male donor with early-stage non-small cell lung cancer. Both conserved end residues are part of each CDR3. D genes are given only for firm matches. A row's size may be missing; if present it is once, few, many or a size class.

j_call,v_call,d_call,clone_size,cdr3_aa,cdr3_nt
TRBJ2-1,TRBV6-5,-,-,CASSMGMPQYNEQFF,TGTGCCAGCAGCATGGGAATGCCCCAGTACAATGAGCAGTTCTTC
TRBJ1-2,TRBV11-2,TRBD1,-,CASSLGTDPFYGYTF,TGTGCCAGCAGCCTAGGGACAGATCCATTTTATGGCTACACCTTC
TRBJ2-7,TRBV4-3,-,few,CASSQDVGDRSYEQYF,TGCGCCAGCAGCCAAGACGTCGGGGATAGGTCCTACGAGCAGTACTTC
TRBJ2-5,TRBV2,TRBD1,few,CASRATGIETQYF,TGTGCCAGCAGGGCGACAGGGATAGAGACCCAGTACTTC
TRBJ2-5,TRBV7-2,-,few,CASSLAGTGKETQYF,TGTGCCAGCAGCTTAGCGGGAACAGGGAAAGAGACCCAGTACTTC
TRBJ2-3,TRBV6-2/TRBV6-3,-,-,CASSGTGSGYTDTQYF,TGTGCCAGCAGTGGGACGGGGAGCGGATACACAGATACGCAGTATTTT
TRBJ2-2,TRBV24-1,-,few,CATLDLPTVNTGELFF,TGTGCCACCCTTGATCTTCCTACGGTGAACACCGGGGAGCTGTTTTTT
TRBJ2-5,TRBV3-1,-,-,CASSFRGAAQETQYF,TGTGCCAGCAGCTTCCGAGGGGCGGCCCAAGAGACCCAGTACTTC
TRBJ2-5,TRBV10-3,-,many,CAISESVEQETQYF,TGTGCCATCAGTGAGTCGGTAGAACAAGAGACCCAGTACTTC
TRBJ2-7,TRBV6-2/TRBV6-3,-,-,CASKEGGEQYF,TGTGCTAGCAAAGAAGGTGGCGAGCAGTACTTC
TRBJ2-1,TRBV19,-,-,CASTTQGKSYNEQFF,TGTGCCAGTACCACCCAGGGGAAGTCCTACAATGAGCAGTTCTTC
TRBJ1-1,TRBV14,TRBD1,-,CASSLLTGERAFF,TGTGCCAGCAGCCTCCTGACAGGGGAAAGAGCTTTCTTT
TRBJ2-3,TRBV4-2,-,few,CASSQEWRAVSPRHF,TGTGCCAGCAGCCAAGAGTGGAGAGCAGTCAGTCCCCGCCATTTT
TRBJ2-7,TRBV7-3,-,-,CASSFPQGRRAYEQYF,TGTGCCAGCAGCTTCCCCCAGGGTCGTCGTGCCTACGAGCAGTACTTC
TRBJ2-1,TRBV5-1,-,-,CASRRTVYNEQFF,TGCGCCAGCAGGCGGACAGTTTACAATGAGCAGTTCTTC
TRBJ2-3,TRBV3-1,TRBD2,-,CASSQQGLAANTDTQYF,TGTGCCAGCAGCCAGCAGGGACTAGCGGCAAACACAGATACGCAGTATTTT
TRBJ2-3,TRBV28,TRBD2,few,CASSLLLAGSTDTQYF,TGTGCCAGCAGTTTATTACTAGCGGGTAGCACAGATACGCAGTATTTT
TRBJ2-3,TRBV3-1,TRBD2,many,CASRPGLAHRTQYF,TGTGCCAGCAGGCCGGGACTAGCGCACCGTACGCAGTATTTT
TRBJ1-1,TRBV4-1,-,-,CASSQETGNTEAFF,TGCGCCAGCAGCCAAGAAACAGGGAACACTGAAGCTTTCTTT
TRBJ2-4,TRBV12-3/TRBV12-4,-,many,CASTPGSGRRLNIQYF,TGTGCCAGCACCCCCGGTTCGGGCAGGCGGTTAAACATTCAGTACTTC
TRBJ1-1,TRBV5-6,-,many,CASSYRDSEAFF,TGTGCCAGCAGCTACCGGGACTCTGAAGCTTTCTTT
TRBJ1-2,TRBV12-3/TRBV12-4,-,few,CASSPSEDYGYTF,TGTGCCAGCAGTCCCTCCGAGGATTATGGCTACACCTTC
TRBJ2-3,TRBV12-3/TRBV12-4,TRBD1,-,CASSLHRDRDTQYF,TGTGCCAGCAGTTTACACAGGGACAGAGATACGCAGTATTTT
TRBJ2-5,TRBV28,TRBD2,-,CASSLRTLAGGETQYF,TGTGCCAGCAGTCTTCGAACTCTAGCGGGAGGGGAGACCCAGTACTTC
TRBJ2-1,TRBV6-5,TRBD2,many,CASRPLSGSSYEQFF,TGTGCCAGCAGACCTCTTAGCGGGAGTAGCTATGAGCAGTTCTTC
TRBJ1-1,TRBV13,TRBD1,few,CASSEGQTNTEAFF,TGTGCCAGCAGCGAGGGACAGACGAACACTGAAGCTTTCTTT
TRBJ2-1,TRBV29-1,TRBD2,-,CSVYGLTSGDNEQFF,TGCAGCGTTTACGGACTTACTAGCGGGGACAATGAGCAGTTCTTC
TRBJ2-7,TRBV20-1,-,-,CSSTDRAYEQYF,TGCAGTTCTACTGACAGAGCCTACGAGCAGTACTTC
TRBJ2-3,TRBV3-1,TRBD2,-,CASSHASGWGDTQYF,TGTGCCAGCAGCCACGCTAGCGGCTGGGGAGATACGCAGTATTTT
TRBJ2-7,TRBV3-1,-,-,CASGEWREQYF,TGTGCCAGCGGGGAATGGAGGGAGCAGTACTTC
TRBJ1-2,TRBV5-1,-,-,CASSLATGDYGYTF,TGCGCCAGCAGCTTGGCCACGGGTGACTATGGCTACACCTTC
TRBJ2-1,TRBV27,TRBD2,few,CASRAWRGTYNEQFF,TGTGCCAGCAGGGCCTGGCGGGGGACCTACAATGAGCAGTTCTTC
TRBJ2-1,TRBV11-1,-,-,CASSLTPGGYNEQFF,TGTGCCAGCAGCCTCACACCCGGAGGCTACAATGAGCAGTTCTTC
TRBJ2-7,TRBV2,-,-,CASSVSGGVHEQYF,TGTGCCAGCAGTGTTAGCGGAGGGGTCCACGAGCAGTACTTC
TRBJ2-3,TRBV9,-,-,CASSPRSGTDTQYF,TGTGCCAGCAGCCCCAGGTCCGGCACAGATACGCAGTATTTT
TRBJ2-5,TRBV24-1,-,many,CATRGVGETQYF,TGTGCCACCAGAGGAGTCGGAGAGACCCAGTACTTC
TRBJ2-5,TRBV12-3/TRBV12-4,TRBD1,-,CASRTGGVKTQYF,TGTGCCAGCAGGACAGGGGGCGTAAAGACCCAGTACTTC
TRBJ1-6,TRBV3-1,-,many,CASSHSGDNSPLHF,TGTGCCAGCAGCCATTCGGGGGATAATTCACCCCTCCACTTT
TRBJ2-2,TRBV3-1,-,-,CASSQGSGELFF,TGTGCCAGCAGCCAGGGTTCCGGGGAGCTGTTTTTT
TRBJ1-1,TRBV5-1,TRBD1,-,CASSYGTGKGDTEAFF,TGCGCCAGCAGCTACGGGACAGGGAAAGGGGACACTGAAGCTTTCTTT
TRBJ2-7,TRBV4-3,-,-,CASSQWSNYEQYF,TGCGCCAGCAGCCAATGGTCCAACTACGAGCAGTACTTC
TRBJ1-1,TRBV7-2,-,-,CASSLSGGKNTEAFF,TGTGCCAGCAGCTTAAGCGGGGGGAAGAACACTGAAGCTTTCTTT
TRBJ2-5,TRBV7-2,TRBD2,-,CASSLVASGYQETQYF,TGTGCCAGCAGCTTAGTGGCTAGCGGGTACCAAGAGACCCAGTACTTC